This T cell receptor (beta chain) was sequenced in a study of blood T cell repertoires in COVID-19. In the study overall: PBMCs, B-cell-depleted T cells, or T cells were the source of the cDNA or gDNA that made up the material.

This CDR3 has 19 amino acids. With 5 bases clipped from V and 2 bases from J, the junction kept 14 bases outside the gene matches. Germline V gives CDR1 MNHNY, CDR2 SVGAGI (reference sequence). Profiling relied on immunoSEQ multiplex PCR, and the TCRdb table lists in-frame clones only, not all of them. The profile shows over 150,000 clones, about 88% of them singletons. The chain joins TRBV6-6 to TRBJ1-5; 11 bases map to TRBD1. The clonotype was recovered from a man aged 55 to 70 with COVID-19, enrolled during active disease. The specimen was peripheral blood. In nucleotides, the CDR3 is TGTGCCAGCAGTCCGCGGAAGGACAGGGGGCCAGATCGCAATCAGCCCCAGCATTTT. Translating it yields CASSPRKDRGPDRNQPQHF.